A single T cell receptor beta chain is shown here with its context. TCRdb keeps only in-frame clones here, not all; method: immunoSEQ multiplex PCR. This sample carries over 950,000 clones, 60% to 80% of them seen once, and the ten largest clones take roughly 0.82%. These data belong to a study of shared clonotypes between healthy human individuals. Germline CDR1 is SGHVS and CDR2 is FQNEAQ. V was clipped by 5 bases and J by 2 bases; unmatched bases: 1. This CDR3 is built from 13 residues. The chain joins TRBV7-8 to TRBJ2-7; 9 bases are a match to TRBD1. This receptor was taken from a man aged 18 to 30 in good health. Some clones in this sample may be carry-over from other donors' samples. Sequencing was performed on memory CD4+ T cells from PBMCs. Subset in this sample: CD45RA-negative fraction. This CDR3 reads CASSRTGAYEQYF. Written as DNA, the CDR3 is TGTGCCAGCAGCCGGACAGGGGCCTACGAGCAGTACTTC. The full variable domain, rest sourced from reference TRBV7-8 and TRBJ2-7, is GAGVSQSPRYKVAKRGQDVALRCDPISGHVSLFWYQQALGQGPEFLTYFQNEAQLDKSGLPSDRFFAERPEGSVSTLKIQRTQQEDSAVYLCASSRTGAYEQYFGPGTRLTVT.